These T cell receptor beta chains were read from a single sample in a study of lymphopenia after photon versus proton radiotherapy. The repertoire was sequenced with immunoSEQ multiplex PCR; TCRdb's copy has only in-frame clones and lacks some. The sample lists some 20,000 clones, under 95% occurring once. The sequenced sample was peripheral blood, obtained from a patient treated with photon-based radiotherapy. These receptors originate from a man aged 60 to 75 with pancreatic cancer. Each CDR3 is given with its conserved first and last residue. A D gene is named only where the DNA matches it firmly. Clone size is shown for a subset of rows, as once, few, many or a class of expanded clone.

V: TRBV30; D: .; size: .; J: TRBJ1-2; DNA: TGTGCCTGGAGTTCTACAGGAGGGAGGGACTATGGCTACACCTTC; CDR3: CAWSSTGGRDYGYTF
V: TRBV6-6; D: .; size: .; J: TRBJ2-7; DNA: TGTGCCAGCAGCCTTGGCCCGCGGCGGTACTTC; CDR3: CASSLGPRRYF
V: TRBV2; D: .; size: .; J: TRBJ2-7; DNA: TGTGCCAGCAAGGAGGAACCCTACGAGCAGTACTTC; CDR3: CASKEEPYEQYF
V: TRBV10-3; D: .; size: .; J: TRBJ1-5; DNA: TGTGCCATCAGTAAGGATATCGGGACAATCAATCAGCCCCAGCATTTT; CDR3: CAISKDIGTINQPQHF
V: TRBV5-1; D: TRBD2; size: .; J: TRBJ2-5; DNA: TGCGCCAGCAGCTTGGCGGGGGGACAAGAGACCCAGTACTTC; CDR3: CASSLAGGQETQYF
V: TRBV5-6; D: .; size: .; J: TRBJ1-4; DNA: TGTGCCAGCAGCCCGCAGGGTTTGAATGAAAAACTGTTTTTT; CDR3: CASSPQGLNEKLFF
V: TRBV13; D: TRBD2; size: once; J: TRBJ2-7; DNA: TGTGCCAGCAGCCCGACTAGCGGGGGCCTCGAGCAGTACTTC; CDR3: CASSPTSGGLEQYF
V: TRBV5-5; D: .; size: .; J: TRBJ2-5; DNA: TGTGCCAGCAGCTCAAGACCGGGGGTCGGGACCCAGTACTTC; CDR3: CASSSRPGVGTQYF
V: TRBV6-5; D: .; size: .; J: TRBJ2-7; DNA: TGTGCCAGCAGCTTAGATCCGTCCGGCTCCTACGAGCAGTACTTC; CDR3: CASSLDPSGSYEQYF
V: TRBV9; D: .; size: .; J: TRBJ1-2; DNA: TGTGCCAGCAGCGTATCTGGGGGGGATGGCTACACCTTC; CDR3: CASSVSGGDGYTF
V: TRBV13; D: .; size: .; J: TRBJ2-3; DNA: TGTGCCAGCAGCCCCGGGTTAGCGGTGATAGCTAGCACAGATACGCAGTATTTT; CDR3: CASSPGLAVIASTDTQYF
V: TRBV29-1; D: TRBD1; size: .; J: TRBJ1-2; DNA: TGCAGCGTTGAATGGGGGACAGGGGGCGCAAATTATGGCTACACCTTC; CDR3: CSVEWGTGGANYGYTF
V: TRBV6-5; D: TRBD1; size: .; J: TRBJ2-5; DNA: TGTGCCAGCAGGAACAGGGGCGAGACCCAGTACTTC; CDR3: CASRNRGETQYF
V: TRBV6-1; D: TRBD2; size: .; J: TRBJ2-5; DNA: TGTGCCAGCGGGTCTAGCGGGGGGCGGGGAGAGACCCAGTACTTC; CDR3: CASGSSGGRGETQYF
V: TRBV18; D: TRBD1; size: .; J: TRBJ1-1; DNA: TGTGCCAGCTCAGCAGGGGGACACACTGAAGCTTTCTTT; CDR3: CASSAGGHTEAFF
V: TRBV6-5; D: TRBD2; size: .; J: TRBJ2-1; DNA: TGTGCCAGCAGAACAGCGGGGGGGTCCTACAATGAGCAGTTCTTC; CDR3: CASRTAGGSYNEQFF
V: TRBV5-5; D: .; size: .; J: TRBJ2-6; DNA: TGTGCCAGCAGCTTGGATCATACTGGGGCCAACGTCCTGACTTTC; CDR3: CASSLDHTGANVLTF
V: TRBV7-2; D: TRBD1; size: .; J: TRBJ1-4; DNA: TGTGCCAGCAGCTTAGAGGGGGCCGGATCCCCCGGACTGTTTTTT; CDR3: CASSLEGAGSPGLFF
V: TRBV5-6; D: TRBD1; size: .; J: TRBJ1-1; DNA: TGTGCCAGCAGCACCCCAGGGGGCAATACTGAAGCTTTCTTT; CDR3: CASSTPGGNTEAFF
V: TRBV19; D: .; size: once; J: TRBJ1-2; DNA: TGTGCCAGTAGTGGTGGACAGATCTATGGCTACACCTTC; CDR3: CASSGGQIYGYTF
V: TRBV9; D: .; size: once; J: TRBJ2-1; DNA: TGTGCCAGCAGCGCCCGGGACTTCGCATCCGGTGAGCAGTTCTTC; CDR3: CASSARDFASGEQFF
V: TRBV18; D: TRBD1; size: .; J: TRBJ2-5; DNA: TGTGCCAGCGCACAATCGACAGGGGAAACCCAGTACTTC; CDR3: CASAQSTGETQYF
V: TRBV18; D: .; size: .; J: TRBJ1-1; DNA: TGTGCCAGCTCACCAACAGGGATAGAGGCTGAAGCTTTCTTT; CDR3: CASSPTGIEAEAFF
V: TRBV25-1; D: .; size: .; J: TRBJ1-6; DNA: TGTGCCAGCAGTGAATTTAGGACAAGTATATCGTCCCTCCACTTT; CDR3: CASSEFRTSISSLHF
V: TRBV7-2; D: .; size: .; J: TRBJ2-5; DNA: TGTGCCAGCAGCCACTCCCGTGAGACCCAGTACTTC; CDR3: CASSHSRETQYF
V: TRBV30; D: .; size: .; J: TRBJ1-5; DNA: TGTGCCTGGAGTGTATCAGGGGTCAGGCAGCCCCAGCATTTT; CDR3: CAWSVSGVRQPQHF
V: TRBV19; D: .; size: .; J: TRBJ1-2; DNA: TGTGCCAGTAGGACGTCCGGGCCCGGCGACTACACCTTC; CDR3: CASRTSGPGDYTF
V: TRBV2; D: .; size: .; J: TRBJ1-2; DNA: TGTGCCAGCAAAGCCAGCGGAGGCTACACCTTC; CDR3: CASKASGGYTF
V: TRBV5-6; D: .; size: once; J: TRBJ1-2; DNA: TGTGCCAGCAGCTTGCCTACAGCTCATAACTATGGCTACACCTTC; CDR3: CASSLPTAHNYGYTF
V: TRBV27; D: .; size: .; J: TRBJ2-7; DNA: TGTGCCAGCAGTTTAGGCGTGGGAGCCTACGAGCAGTACTTC; CDR3: CASSLGVGAYEQYF
V: TRBV2; D: TRBD1; size: .; J: TRBJ1-5; DNA: TGTGCTCTCGCCAGGGGGGTTGATCAGCCCCAGCATTTT; CDR3: CALARGVDQPQHF